This record looks at one TCR beta chain sequence and its context. What it recognizes is unknown. Trimming took 7 bases from V and 1 from J; bases not matched to a gene: 4. CDR3 length: 14 residues. From germline, CDR1 is MNHNY and CDR2 SVGAGI (reference sequence). This sample is drawn from a study of CD8+ T cells in alopecia areata. Points from the study as a whole: Relative to normal scalp, lesional scalp, especially alopecia totalis/universalis, showed higher clonality. Tofacitinib significantly reduced both scalp clonality and expanded CD8+ clones among the top 100.

Specified treatment: oral pan-JAK inhibitor, 5-10 mg twice daily. In each case, RNA was isolated and then reverse transcribed into cDNA as the sequencing template. Clones were read by immunoSEQ multiplex PCR, and TCRdb kept only the in-frame ones, dropping some. The sample contains fewer than 250,000 clones, around two fifths of which appear only once. Sequencing was performed on CD4+ T cells sorted from blood, taken at approximately week 37, from a patient treated with tofacitinib. The receptor was isolated from a human donor with alopecia areata. The chain couples TRBV6-6 to TRBJ2-5; TRBD1 matches 9 bases. The CDR3 DNA follows: TGTGCCAGCAAGAAACAGGGGGCCCAAGAGACCCAGTACTTC. The encoded protein is CASKKQGAQETQYF.